This TCR beta chain was retrieved from a study of brain T cells in children with intractable seizures. Only in-frame clones appear in the TCRdb table, and some are missing; sequencing was by immunoSEQ multiplex PCR. The sample contains around 340,000 clones, over 90% of which appear only once. Only one count was recorded for this clone. Time point indicated: blood from clinic visit 5 months post-surgery; TSC patient then seizure free. The sequenced cases were selected for having the highest brain T cell transcript signatures. Sequences were derived from peripheral blood, sampled approximately 5 months after surgery. The sequence came from a boy under two years old with tuberous sclerosis and intractable seizures.

CDR3 loop: CASRRALDSGANVLTF. As DNA, the CDR3 is TGCGCCAGCCGAAGGGCCCTCGACTCTGGGGCCAACGTCCTGACTTTC. V gene TRBV5-1 combines with J gene TRBJ2-6; D remains unclear. The germline V and J ends were trimmed by 7 bases and 0 bases, with 14 bases remaining between them. Germline V gives CDR1 SGHRS, CDR2 YFSETQ. The CDR3 runs 16 residues.